The 31 T cell receptor beta chains reported below all come from one sample, sequenced in a study of blood T cell repertoires in COVID-19. Repertoires were generated with immunoSEQ multiplex PCR, while TCRdb's copy carries only in-frame clones and drops some. Counted here are roughly 300,000 clones, around 87% occurring once; the ten biggest clones make up roughly 8%. Sequenced sample: peripheral blood. The receptors come from a woman between 50 and 59 years old who had recovered from COVID-19.

CDR3 protein: CASSLGTGGQPQHF. As DNA, the CDR3 is TGCGCCAGCAGCCTAGGGACGGGGGGCCAGCCCCAGCATTTT. V and J are TRBV5-1 and TRBJ1-5; D may be TRBD1 (6 bases). Trimming removed 4 bases from V and 7 bases from J, with 15 bases in between. CDR1 is SGHRS, CDR2 YFSETQ, per germline. The CDR3 is 14 residues long.

The chain combines TRBV4-1 with TRBJ2-7; 9 bases map to TRBD2. The CDR3 is 14 amino acids. The junction had 5 bases not matched to a gene; V was cut back by 1 base and J by 7 bases. CDR1 MGHRA and CDR2 YSYEKL come from the germline V gene. CDR3 DNA: TGCGCCAGCAGCCAAGTAGCGGGAGTCAGGGAGCAGTACTTC. Translated, it gives CASSQVAGVREQYF.

A few counts support this clone. V gene TRBV6-6 combines with J gene TRBJ1-4, with a weak D call TRBD1 (6 bases). V was shortened by 4 bases and J by 2 bases, with 11 bases between the two germline ends. The CDR3 has 15 amino acids. Germline V gene data show CDR1 as MNHNY and CDR2 as SVGAGI (reference sequence). The chain's CDR3 is CASSLAQGTNEKLFF. CDR3 DNA: TGTGCCAGCAGTTTGGCCCAGGGGACTAATGAAAAACTGTTTTTT.

This chain links TRBV2 with TRBJ1-5; D is possibly TRBD1 (5 bases). CDR3 length: 13 amino acids. Germline V lookup: CDR1 SNHLY, CDR2 FYNNEI. V lost 6 bases and J lost 6, with 12 bases in between. The CDR3 loop is CASRRGMGQPQHF. The CDR3 region has the DNA TGTGCCAGCAGACGGGGGATGGGTCAGCCCCAGCATTTT.

This chain connects TRBV9 to TRBJ1-4; no firm D call. Trimming took off 0 bases at V and 4 bases at J, with 10 bases between the two ends. This CDR3 has 15 residues. Germline assignment: CDR1 SGDLS and CDR2 YYNGEE. CDR3 protein: CASSVGAGSNEKLFF. The CDR3 region has the DNA TGTGCCAGCAGCGTAGGGGCAGGAAGTAATGAAAAACTGTTTTTT. Full variable domain (missing parts from reference TRBV9 and TRBJ1-4): DSGVTQTPKHLITATGQRVTLRCSPRSGDLSVYWYQQSLDQGLQFLIQYYNGEERAKGNILERFSAQQFPDLHSELNLSSLELGDSALYFCASSVGAGSNEKLFFGSGTQLSVL.

For the CDR3, the DNA is TGTGCCAGCAGTTTGACCCGGAGCTCCTATAATTCACCCCTCCACTTT. It yields the protein CASSLTRSSYNSPLHF. The V and J genes are TRBV28 and TRBJ1-6; unclear D gene. Germline CDR1 and CDR2: MDHEN and SYDVKM. V was cut by 3 bases and J by 0 bases, with 9 bases left in between. CDR3 size: 16 residues.

J is TRBJ2-2 and V is TRBV6-6; 10 bases fit TRBD2. Germline V gene lookup returns CDR1 MNHNY and CDR2 SVGAGI (reference sequence). The CDR3 covers 15 residues. V trimming: 5 bases; J trimming: 2 bases; junction bases outside the gene matches: 2. CDR3 amino acids: CASSLAGVNTGELFF. In DNA form, the CDR3 reads TGTGCCAGCAGTCTAGCGGGGGTTAACACCGGGGAGCTGTTTTTT.

The V gene is TRBV6-5, the J gene TRBJ2-7; D might be TRBD2 (6 bases). Germline-derived CDR1 and CDR2 are MNHEY and SVGAGI. Trimming pared 6 bases from V and 0 bases from J, leaving 12 bases between. The CDR3 has 14 amino acids. CDR3 DNA sequence: TGTGCCAGCAGGCAAGGACTAAACTCCTACGAGCAGTACTTC. It encodes CASRQGLNSYEQYF.

This clone has only a few counts. The chain couples TRBV3-1 (or the pseudogene TRBV3-2) to TRBJ2-2, with 9 bases fitting TRBD2. V trimming: 4 bases; J trimming: 4 bases; junction bases outside the gene matches: 13. There are 18 residues in the CDR3. Germline CDR1 is LGHDT and CDR2 is YNNKEL (reference sequence). The CDR3 coding sequence is TGTGCCAGCAGCCGCTATAGCGGGAGAATAACACGCACCGGGGAGCTGTTTTTT. This codes for CASSRYSGRITRTGELFF.

Only a few counts were recorded for this clone. One end of the junction varies from germline; a read error may be responsible. The chain combines TRBV7-9 with TRBJ1-2; D not resolved. The CDR3 is 12 residues long. Germline V gene data show CDR1 as SEHNR and CDR2 as FQNEAQ (reference sequence). This CDR3 is CASSLGGGGSSF. DNA of the CDR3: TGTGCCAGCAGCTTAGGCGGCGGAGGGTCGTCCTTC.

J is TRBJ2-3 and V is TRBV10-3; possible D gene TRBD2, 6 bases. The V gene's germline CDR1 is ENHRY and CDR2 SYGVKD. Trimming took off 0 bases at V and 5 bases at J, with 18 bases between the two ends. The length of the CDR3 is 17 residues. This CDR3 is CAISESAGVKHLDTQYF. CDR3 DNA: TGTGCCATCAGTGAGTCAGCGGGCGTAAAGCACCTAGATACGCAGTATTTT.

This chain uses TRBV28 with TRBJ2-7, with D perhaps TRBD2 (6 bases). The CDR3 length is 13 residues. CDR1 is MDHEN and CDR2 is SYDVKM in the germline V gene. Trimming shortened V by 10 bases and J by 2 bases, and 15 bases separated the two germline ends. The CDR3 bases are TGTGCCACCTTCCCCGGGAGTACCTACGAGCAGTACTTC. It specifies CATFPGSTYEQYF. Variable domain in full (rest from reference TRBV28 and TRBJ2-7): DVKVTQSSRYLVKRTGEKVFLECVQDMDHENMFWYRQDPGLGLRLIYFSYDVKMKEKGDIPEGYSVSREKKERFSLILESASTNQTSMYLCATFPGSTYEQYFGPGTRLTVT.

The chain employs TRBV11-2 and TRBJ1-4; D might be TRBD1 (6 bases). V was pared by 4 bases and J by 4 bases, with 10 bases between. Looked up from germline, CDR1 is SGHAT and CDR2 is FQNNGV. The length of the CDR3 is 14 residues. The CDR3 region is CASSSDRINEKLFF. Written as DNA, the CDR3 is TGTGCCAGCAGCTCGGACAGAATTAATGAAAAACTGTTTTTT.

The chain recombines TRBV6-2 or TRBV6-3 with TRBJ2-7, with TRBD1 identical over 8 bases. Germline CDR1 and CDR2: MNHEY and SVGEGT. J was trimmed by 5 bases and V by 0 bases; bases with no gene match: 0. The CDR3 consists of 13 residues. DNA of the CDR3: TGTGCCAGCAGTTACTCGACAGGGGACGAGCAGTACTTC. Translation: CASSYSTGDEQYF.

The rearrangement joins TRBV6-1 to TRBJ1-2; D possibly corresponds to TRBD1 (6 bases). Germline V gives CDR1 MNHNS, CDR2 SASEGT. CDR3 length equals 13 residues. The V and J ends lost 3 bases and 5 bases respectively, with 10 bases between them. The CDR3 spells CASSDNRVYGYTF. CDR3 DNA sequence: TGTGCCAGCAGTGACAACAGGGTGTATGGCTACACCTTC.

This clone was detected many times. CDR3 protein: CASSLGLAGGVSTDTQYF. The CDR3 bases are TGTGCCAGCAGCTTGGGGCTAGCGGGGGGGGTGAGCACAGATACGCAGTATTTT. The rearrangement uses TRBV7-6 and TRBJ2-3; 12 bases fit TRBD2. With 3 bases clipped from V and 0 bases from J, the junction kept 7 bases outside the gene matches. In germline, CDR1 is SGHVS, CDR2 FNYEAQ. The CDR3 has 18 amino acids.

The V call is TRBV9, the J call TRBJ2-7; weak D call: TRBD1 (5 bases). Trimming removed 4 bases at V and 2 bases at J, with 13 bases between. The CDR3 has 14 amino acids. The germline CDR1 and CDR2 sequences are SGDLS and YYNGEE. The CDR3 DNA sequence: TGTGCCAGCAGCTCTACAGGTTCGACCTACGAGCAGTACTTC. Its protein is CASSSTGSTYEQYF.

This sequence joins TRBV28 and TRBJ1-1, with D unclear. Germline V gene lookup returns CDR1 MDHEN and CDR2 SYDVKM. V gave up 4 bases and J gave up 6 bases, with 21 bases separating them. CDR3 size: 16 residues. The CDR3: CASSSASRRFGAEAFF. Written as DNA, the CDR3 is TGTGCCAGCAGTTCCGCTTCTAGGAGGTTCGGTGCTGAAGCTTTCTTT.

For this clone: Additional DNA sequences in this sample encode the identical CDR3. The chain carries TRBV19 and TRBJ2-3; D possibly corresponds to TRBD1 (6 bases). The germline CDR1 and CDR2 sequences are LNHDA and SQIVND (reference sequence). Trimming left V 3 bases short and J 1 base short, with 11 bases between. This CDR3 spans 15 amino acids. The CDR3 nucleotides are TGTGCCAGTAGTATTCGCAGGGGAGGCACAGATACGCAGTATTTT. Translated: CASSIRRGGTDTQYF.

On this clone: The junction departs from germline at one end; a sequencing error may be responsible. The sample carries other DNA sequences with the same CDR3. The rearrangement links TRBV9 to TRBJ1-3; the D gene is possibly TRBD1 (6 bases). The CDR3 has 15 residues. Looked up from germline, CDR1 is SGDLS and CDR2 is YYNGEE. The CDR3 DNA sequence: TGTGCCAGCAGTGTAGGCACAGGGCCTGGAAACACCATATATTTT. It yields the protein CASSVGTGPGNTIYF.

The chain links TRBV9 to TRBJ2-1; weak D call: TRBD2 (6 bases). The CDR3 length is 13 residues. Germline V gene lookup returns CDR1 SGDLS and CDR2 YYNGEE. Trimming removed 4 bases at V and 7 bases at J, with 12 bases between. In DNA form, the CDR3 reads TGTGCCAGCAGCAAGGGAGGACGGAATGAGCAGTTCTTC. As protein: CASSKGGRNEQFF.

This chain connects TRBV9 to TRBJ2-7; tentatively, D is TRBD1 (6 bases). The CDR3 has 15 residues. CDR1 SGDLS and CDR2 YYNGEE come from the germline V gene. V lost 0 bases and J lost 0, with 10 bases in between. CDR3 sequence reads: CASSVGEGGSYEQYF. CDR3 coding DNA: TGTGCCAGCAGCGTAGGGGAAGGGGGCTCCTACGAGCAGTACTTC. Full variable domain (missing parts from reference TRBV9 and TRBJ2-7): DSGVTQTPKHLITATGQRVTLRCSPRSGDLSVYWYQQSLDQGLQFLIQYYNGEERAKGNILERFSAQQFPDLHSELNLSSLELGDSALYFCASSVGEGGSYEQYFGPGTRLTVT.

This chain links TRBV7-2 with TRBJ1-3; 7 bases match TRBD1. Trimming at V came to 0 bases and at J to 0 bases, leaving 11 bases not matched to a gene. Germline V gene sequence: CDR1 SGHTA, CDR2 FQGNSA. This CDR3 has 19 residues. In DNA, the CDR3 is TGTGCCAGCAGCTTAGCACCTAGACAGGGCCTTTACTCTGGAAACACCATATATTTT. This encodes CASSLAPRQGLYSGNTIYF. Using reference TRBV7-2 and TRBJ1-3 for the parts outside the CDR3, the full variable domain is GAGVSQSPSNKVTEKGKDVELRCDPISGHTALYWYRQSLGQGLEFLIYFQGNSAPDKSGLPSDRFSAERTGGSVSTLTIQRTQQEDSAVYLCASSLAPRQGLYSGNTIYFGEGSWLTVV.

The V gene is TRBV28, the J gene TRBJ2-3; 7 bases match TRBD1. The V segment lost 4 bases and the J segment 4 bases; nucleotides outside the gene matches: 8. There are 15 residues in the CDR3. From germline, CDR1 is MDHEN and CDR2 SYDVKM. The CDR3 nucleotides are TGTGCCAGCAGTTCATCGACAGGGCGGGCAGATACGCAGTATTTT. Amino acid sequence: CASSSSTGRADTQYF.

This clone was seen just once. This chain links TRBV19 with TRBJ2-1, with D possibly matching TRBD2 (6 bases). The CDR3 totals 12 residues. V was trimmed by 3 bases and J by 9 bases, leaving 9 bases between them. Germline CDR1 reads LNHDA; CDR2 reads SQIVND (reference sequence). CDR3 residues: CASSILEGEQFF. For the CDR3, the DNA is TGTGCCAGTAGTATCCTGGAGGGTGAGCAGTTCTTC.

V is TRBV19 and J is TRBJ1-1, with 9 bases lining up with TRBD1. Germline CDR1 is LNHDA and CDR2 is SQIVND (reference sequence). The CDR3 spans 15 residues. The V segment lost 4 bases and the J segment 2 bases; nucleotides outside the gene matches: 5. The CDR3 reads CASSTTGGSNTEAFF. For the CDR3, the DNA is TGTGCCAGTAGTACGACAGGGGGTTCTAACACTGAAGCTTTCTTT.

The table lists this clone with a count of one. The V and J genes are TRBV5-1 and TRBJ2-1; TRBD2 might be the D (6 bases). The germline CDR1 and CDR2 sequences are SGHRS and YFSETQ. The CDR3 contains 15 residues. Trimming removed 4 bases from V and 5 bases from J, with 16 bases in between. CDR3 coding DNA: TGCGCCAGCAGCGGAGTCATAGCGGCAAACAATGAGCAGTTCTTC. This gives the protein CASSGVIAANNEQFF.

The J gene is TRBJ2-1, the V gene TRBV6-2 or TRBV6-3, with D possibly TRBD2 on 5 matching bases. The CDR3 has 12 amino acids. Deletions cut 6 bases from V and 7 bases from J, with 10 bases between. Germline-derived CDR1 and CDR2 are MNHEY and SVGEGT. As DNA, the CDR3 is TGTGCCAGCAGCCCCCAGCGGAATGAGCAGTTCTTC. Residues: CASSPQRNEQFF.

V and J are TRBV11-3 and TRBJ2-5, with unresolved D. Trimming pared 0 bases from V and 4 bases from J, leaving 12 bases between. The CDR3 totals 15 residues. CDR1 is SGHNT and CDR2 is YENEEA in the germline V gene. The CDR3 loop is CASSLDPGALETQYF. In DNA, the CDR3 is TGTGCCAGCAGCTTAGATCCGGGTGCCCTAGAGACCCAGTACTTC.

This rearrangement joins TRBV20-1 to TRBJ1-1; D unresolved. Trimming left V 7 bases short and J 6 bases short, with 12 bases between. From germline, CDR1 is DFQATT and CDR2 SNEGSKA (reference sequence). This CDR3 has 11 amino acids. The CDR3 spells CSVAGDAEAFF. The CDR3 DNA reads TGCAGTGTCGCTGGAGACGCTGAAGCTTTCTTT.

This clone was observed a handful of times. The sample contains more than one DNA sequence encoding this CDR3. CDR3 in amino acids: CASSTGNQPQHF. CDR3 DNA sequence: TGTGCCAGCAGCACAGGAAATCAGCCCCAGCATTTT. The chain is built from TRBV6-5 and TRBJ1-5; D is possibly TRBD1 (5 bases). Trimming shortened V by 6 bases and J by 4 bases, and 7 bases separated the two germline ends. Looked up from germline, CDR1 is MNHEY and CDR2 is SVGAGI. The CDR3 extends over 12 amino acids.